The 15 T cell receptor beta chains listed next were all sequenced from one sample in a study of identical twins (dated by TCRdb to 2016 to 2017). The library came from 5' RACE. The sequencer listed for this sample is Illumina HiSeq 2000. TCRdb took the public reads, trimmed them with fastp at Q25, ran MiXCR for clone calling and kept in-frame beta chains. Rows merge per CDR3 protein into single entries with the most common DNA and genes. Present in this sample are a few hundred thousand distinct CDR3 sequences, roughly 9% of which were seen just once. The leading ten clones occupy roughly 8.9% of the sample. Sequenced: naive T cells sorted from blood. Per the publication, the cell subset or site label means: cells isolated with a human naive T-cell isolation kit. The receptor source for this set is a woman between 45 and 65 years old in good health.

This clonotype has more than one count but fewer than ten. The chain employs TRBV20-1 and TRBJ1-1; the D is unclear. Trimming removed 6 bases from V and 1 base from J, with 12 bases in between. The germline gives CDR1 DFQATT, CDR2 SNEGSKA (reference sequence). The CDR3 is 13 amino acids. The CDR3 reads CSATGPQNTEAFF. For the CDR3, the DNA is TGCAGTGCGACCGGGCCCCAGAACACTGAAGCTTTCTTT.

This rearrangement joins TRBV2 to TRBJ2-7; 11 bases are a match to TRBD2. In germline, CDR1 is SNHLY, CDR2 FYNNEI. Trimming took 9 bases from V and 5 from J; bases not matched to a gene: 6. This CDR3 region has 13 residues. CDR3 protein: CASSGGLADEQYF. CDR3 bases: TGTGCCAGTTCAGGGGGACTAGCGGACGAGCAGTACTTC.

The sample holds a few counts of this clonotype. The chain combines TRBV14 with TRBJ2-4; 9 bases are a match to TRBD1. CDR1 is SGHDN, CDR2 FVKESK, per germline. The CDR3 contains 17 residues. V gave up 2 bases and J gave up 0 bases; unmatched junction bases: 5. The CDR3 DNA is TGTGCCAGCAGCCAATACAGGGGGCGGATAGCCAAAAACATTCAGTACTTC. This gives the protein CASSQYRGRIAKNIQYF.

The rearrangement links TRBV15 to TRBJ2-3, with D hard to call. The CDR3 sequence is 13 residues long. CDR1 LNHNV and CDR2 YYDKDF come from the germline V gene (reference sequence). Trimming shortened V by 0 bases and J by 6 bases, and 7 bases separated the two germline ends. CDR3 DNA sequence: TGTGCCACCAGCAGAGATTTTGGTGATACGCAGTATTTT. It specifies CATSRDFGDTQYF.

This clonotype was observed a few times. The genes are TRBV12-3 or TRBV12-4 and TRBJ2-7; 7 bases fit TRBD2. The CDR3 runs 13 residues. V was pared by 8 bases and J by 0 bases, with 4 bases of the junction left unmatched. DNA of the CDR3: TGTGCCAGCGGCCCTAGCGGCTCCTACGAGCAGTACTTC. This translates into CASGPSGSYEQYF.

The table lists this clonotype with a few counts. The V gene is TRBV5-1, the J gene TRBJ2-7; 9 bases are a match to TRBD1. V was pared by 4 bases and J by 5 bases, with 4 bases of the junction left unmatched. Per germline, CDR1 SGHRS and CDR2 YFSETQ. There are 13 residues in the CDR3. The CDR3 DNA is TGCGCCAGCAGCATAGGGACAGGGAACGAGCAGTACGTC. This gives the protein CASSIGTGNEQYV.

In its sample, this clonotype was seen a few times. This chain joins TRBV20-1 and TRBJ2-7; 14 bases fit TRBD2. Germline values: CDR1 DFQATT, CDR2 SNEGSKA (reference sequence). This CDR3 comprises 15 residues. The V and J ends lost 1 base and 7 bases, in that order; junction bases with no gene match: 6. CDR3 nucleotide sequence: TGCAGTGCTAGAGTAATGGGACTAGCGGGAGAGGAGCAGTACTTC. Translated: CSARVMGLAGEEQYF.

The chain uses TRBV5-1 and TRBJ2-1, with TRBD1 as a possible D gene (5 bases). Germline values: CDR1 SGHRS, CDR2 YFSETQ. This CDR3 spans 15 amino acids. Trimming took 0 bases from V and 6 from J, leaving 13 bases between them. The CDR3 spells CASSLDQGWGNEQFF. CDR3 coding DNA: TGCGCCAGCAGCTTGGACCAGGGTTGGGGCAATGAGCAGTTCTTC.

In its sample, this clonotype was seen a few times. This chain uses TRBV9 with TRBJ2-6, with D hard to call. The CDR3 spans 17 residues. In germline, CDR1 is SGDLS, CDR2 YYNGEE. V dropped 0 bases and J dropped 0 bases, with 10 bases sitting between them. The CDR3 coding sequence is TGTGCCAGCAGCGTAGGGAGTTTCCTCTCTGGGGCCAACGTCCTGACTTTC. Translating gives CASSVGSFLSGANVLTF.

This clonotype was counted a few times. This sequence joins TRBV5-5 and TRBJ1-3; D is uncertain. The V gene's germline CDR1 is SGHKS and CDR2 YYEKEE (reference sequence). This CDR3 has 12 amino acids. V lost 4 bases and J 2 bases, leaving 4 bases between the germline ends. The CDR3 protein is CASSRTGNTIYF. CDR3 nucleotide sequence: TGTGCCAGCAGCCGTACTGGAAACACCATATATTTT.

V gene TRBV3-1 combines with J gene TRBJ2-1; 13 nucleotides match TRBD2. CDR1 and CDR2 from the germline V gene are LGHDT and YNNKEL (reference sequence). Losses at the gene ends were 1 base for V and 4 bases for J; bases not matched to a gene: 7. This CDR3 contains 18 residues. CDR3 in DNA: TGTGCCAGCAGCCAAGTGACTAGCGGGAGGACTAATTACAATGAGCAGTTCTTC. It specifies CASSQVTSGRTNYNEQFF.

This clonotype came up a few times. The V gene is TRBV20-1, the J gene TRBJ2-7; 12 nucleotides line up with TRBD2. The trim removed 5 bases at V and 1 base at J, leaving 6 bases unmatched. From germline, CDR1 is DFQATT and CDR2 SNEGSKA (reference sequence). The CDR3 contains 15 residues. Here the CDR3 reads CSAQGLAGLSYEQYF. In DNA form, the CDR3 reads TGCAGTGCTCAGGGACTAGCGGGTCTGTCCTACGAGCAGTACTTC.

This clonotype was detected a few times. This sequence joins TRBV12-3 or TRBV12-4 and TRBJ2-7; D remains ambiguous. The CDR3 runs 12 residues. V lost 5 bases to trimming and J lost 1 base, with 6 bases between them. CDR3 coding DNA: TGTGCCAGCAGTCACAATTCCTACGAGCAGTACGTC. Protein sequence: CASSHNSYEQYV.

This clonotype was counted many times. The chain has TRBV5-1 and TRBJ2-3, with D uncertain. This CDR3 spans 14 amino acids. Germline assignment: CDR1 SGHRS and CDR2 YFSETQ. V was shortened by 0 bases and J by 1 base, with 6 bases between the two germline ends. The CDR3 loop reads CASSLETGTDTQYF. DNA of the CDR3: TGCGCCAGCAGCTTGGAAACGGGCACAGATACGCAGTATTTT. Drawing the rest from reference TRBV5-1 and TRBJ2-3, the complete variable domain is KAGVTQTPRYLIKTRGQQVTLSCSPISGHRSVSWYQQTPGQGLQFLFEYFSETQRNKGNFPGRFSGRQFSNSRSEMNVSTLELGDSALYLCASSLETGTDTQYFGPGTRLTVL.

This clonotype was seen ten or more times. This rearrangement joins TRBV7-9 to TRBJ2-3; no reliable D call. The germline CDR1 and CDR2 sequences are SEHNR and FQNEAQ (reference sequence). The CDR3 has 13 amino acids. V was trimmed by 5 bases and J by 6 bases, leaving 12 bases between them. Here the CDR3 reads CASSVRTWDTQYF. CDR3 DNA: TGTGCCAGCAGCGTCAGGACCTGGGATACGCAGTATTTT.